The 32 T cell receptor beta chains below all came from one sample that was sequenced in a study of T cell repertoires in aging, cancer and after chemotherapy. Rearranged V-D-J TRB sequences were amplified with a mixed TRB-A/B primer pool. TCRdb re-called the multiplex PCR reads with MiXCR, one entry per CDR3 protein. The data hold just under 6,500 distinct CDR3 sequences, with about a third observed a single time. Peripheral blood genomic DNA, not sorted cells or RNA, was the template. Sequencing input: blood. These receptor sequences come from a human donor in good health.

This clonotype occurred a few times. This rearrangement joins TRBV29-1 to TRBJ1-2, with D hard to call. Germline V lookup: CDR1 SQVTM, CDR2 ANQGSEA. Trimming took off 2 bases at V and 4 bases at J, with 20 bases between the two ends. This CDR3 is built from 16 residues. CDR3 sequence: CSVELTSTERFYGYTF. CDR3 coding DNA: TGCAGCGTTGAATTGACTTCGACGGAGCGATTCTATGGCTACACCTTC.

The V call is TRBV5-6, the J call TRBJ2-3; D is undetermined. The CDR3 length is 16 residues. Trimming shortened V by 1 base and J by 0 bases, and 12 bases separated the two germline ends. The germline V gene has CDR1 SGHDT and CDR2 YYEEEE. This CDR3 reads CASSLFRQSSTDTQYF. The CDR3 bases are TGTGCCAGCAGCTTGTTCCGCCAGTCTAGCACAGATACGCAGTATTTT.

The chain links TRBV27 to TRBJ2-3; no clear D gene. The V and J ends lost 2 bases and 5 bases respectively, with 17 bases between them. Germline assignment: CDR1 MNHEY and CDR2 SMNVEV (reference sequence). The CDR3 spans 16 residues. CDR3 in DNA: TGTGCCAGCAGTTTACAGGCAGAAGGGTTTCGAGATACGCAGTATTTT. Its protein is CASSLQAEGFRDTQYF.

This clonotype is a singleton in its sample. The chain links TRBV12-3 or TRBV12-4 to TRBJ1-1, with 7 bases identical to TRBD1. The length of the CDR3 is 14 residues. V lost 5 bases and J lost 3; bases outside the gene matches: 6. The CDR3 DNA reads TGTGCCAGCAGTGCGACAGGGAGGTACACTGAAGCTTTCTTT. Encoded protein: CASSATGRYTEAFF.

With regard to this clonotype: This sequence may be a read error, since a much larger clone differs from it by one base. Likely a read error: the CDR3 ends without its conserved phenylalanine or tryptophan. V gene TRBV29-1 combines with J gene TRBJ2-7; 7 nucleotides agree with TRBD1. Trimming took 8 bases from V and 0 from J; bases not matched to a gene: 10. CDR3 length: 14 amino acids. Germline CDR1 and CDR2: SQVTM and ANQGSEA. The CDR3 region is CSIARTGPSYEQYL. The CDR3 bases are TGCAGCATTGCCAGGACAGGACCCTCCTACGAGCAGTACCTC.

The rearrangement joins TRBV6-5 to TRBJ1-2; 8 bases agree with TRBD1. Germline loops: CDR1 MNHEY, CDR2 SVGAGI. The junction had 15 bases not matched to a gene; V was cut back by 4 bases and J by 8 bases. The CDR3 is made up of 16 amino acids. CDR3 in DNA: TGTGCCAGCAGTTCGGACAGGGTTGAAGTACTGTTCGGCTACACCTTC. This gives the protein CASSSDRVEVLFGYTF.

With regard to this clonotype: Relative to the germline gene, one junction end is altered; a read error may explain this. CDR3 coding DNA: TGTACCAGCAGTTCCGGGACTACCGGACCTGGGGCCAACGTCCTGACTTTC. This encodes CTSSSGTTGPGANVLTF. The chain employs TRBV5-6 and TRBJ2-6, with 7 bases that match TRBD2. Germline V CDR1 and CDR2: SGHDT, YYEEEE. The CDR3 totals 17 residues.

The chain carries TRBV7-2 and TRBJ2-3, with D unresolved. This CDR3 region has 15 residues. Germline V lookup: CDR1 SGHTA, CDR2 FQGNSA. V gave up 1 base and J gave up 2 bases, with 10 bases separating them. As DNA, the CDR3 is TGTGCCAGCAGCTTAGTCCACAGCGACACAGATACGCAGTATTTT. It codes for CASSLVHSDTDTQYF.

This clonotype is classed as medium-sized (0.01 to 0.1%). The chain uses TRBV27 and TRBJ2-2; D gene uncertain. CDR1 MNHEY and CDR2 SMNVEV come from the germline V gene (reference sequence). V shed 3 bases and J shed 5 bases, with 10 bases lying between them. This CDR3 comprises 14 residues. CDR3 in amino acids: CASSFVGRTGELFF. CDR3 sequence (DNA): TGTGCCAGCAGTTTCGTGGGCAGGACCGGGGAGCTGTTTTTT.

This clonotype turned up a few times. The genes are TRBV19 and TRBJ2-2; D remains ambiguous. V lost 6 bases to trimming and J lost 2 bases, with 16 bases between them. This CDR3 contains 16 residues. Germline V gene lookup returns CDR1 LNHDA and CDR2 SQIVND (reference sequence). DNA of the CDR3: TGTGCCAGTAGCCCCGGCTTCAATCTCAACACCGGGGAGCTGTTTTTT. It specifies CASSPGFNLNTGELFF.

V usage is TRBV6-5 and J usage is TRBJ1-5; perhaps TRBD1 as D (5 bases). V lost 0 bases and J 5 bases, leaving 11 bases between the germline ends. Germline V gene lookup returns CDR1 MNHEY and CDR2 SVGAGI. The CDR3 runs 15 residues. The CDR3 sequence: CASSYSRAGHQPQHF. In nucleotides, the CDR3 is TGTGCCAGCAGTTACTCGAGGGCAGGGCATCAGCCCCAGCATTTT.

Of note for this clonotype: The germline gene is not matched at one end of the junction; a read error may be the cause. The genes are TRBV27 and TRBJ2-7; D gene uncertain. This CDR3 is built from 14 residues. Germline CDR1 and CDR2: MNHEY and SMNVEV (reference sequence). The CDR3 bases are TGTGCCAGCAGTTTTACAGCTACCTCCTACAAGCAGTACTTC. Residues: CASSFTATSYKQYF.

This clonotype showed up just a few times. The chain has TRBV19 and TRBJ2-7; possibly TRBD2 for D (6 bases). Germline assignment: CDR1 LNHDA and CDR2 SQIVND (reference sequence). CDR3 size: 14 residues. The V gene lost 5 bases and the J gene lost 3 bases, with 14 bases spanning the gap. The CDR3 is CASSSRLGVYEQYF. CDR3 bases: TGTGCCAGTAGTTCGAGACTAGGCGTCTACGAGCAGTACTTC. Drawing the rest from reference TRBV19 and TRBJ2-7, the complete variable domain is DGGITQSPKYLFRKEGQNVTLSCEQNLNHDAMYWYRQDPGQGLRLIYYSQIVNDFQKGDIAEGYSVSREKKESFPLTVTSAQKNPTAFYLCASSSRLGVYEQYFGPGTRLTVT.

V usage is TRBV6-5 and J usage is TRBJ2-1, with TRBD2 matching over 11 bases. The junction had 5 bases not matched to a gene; V was cut back by 2 bases and J by 5 bases. The CDR3 totals 16 residues. In germline, CDR1 is MNHEY, CDR2 SVGAGI. CDR3 region: CASSYGLAGGDNEQFF. The CDR3 region has the DNA TGTGCCAGCAGTTACGGGCTAGCGGGAGGTGACAATGAGCAGTTCTTC.

The chain joins TRBV18 to TRBJ1-2, with D hard to call. This CDR3 has 16 residues. Trimming cost V 3 bases and J 6 bases, with 20 bases left between them. Germline V gives CDR1 KGHSH, CDR2 LQKENI. DNA for the CDR3: TGTGCCAGCTCACCGTTCTTAGGCCTTAGTTTGGATGGCTACACCTTC. Translating gives CASSPFLGLSLDGYTF.

This chain connects TRBV11-3 to TRBJ2-5, with D possibly matching TRBD2 (8 bases). The CDR3 runs 15 residues. Trimming cost V 5 bases and J 5 bases, with 18 bases left between them. CDR1 and CDR2 from the germline V gene are SGHNT and YENEEA. The CDR3, as DNA: TGTGCCAGCAGCCCCGGACTAGCAGGGGGGGAGACCCAGTACTTC. It encodes CASSPGLAGGETQYF.

In this sample, this clonotype turned up a few times. The rearrangement uses TRBV6-5 and TRBJ1-1; no firm D call. The CDR3 is 12 amino acids. Germline V gene sequence: CDR1 MNHEY, CDR2 SVGAGI. V dropped 5 bases and J dropped 6 bases, with 10 bases sitting between them. The CDR3 DNA reads TGTGCCAGCAGTCGCGAGGGATCTGAAGCTTTCTTT. Its protein is CASSREGSEAFF.

There are a few counts of this clonotype. This chain joins TRBV7-9 and TRBJ1-2, with no clear D. This CDR3 has 14 amino acids. The germline V gene has CDR1 SEHNR and CDR2 FQNEAQ (reference sequence). V gave up 3 bases and J gave up 0 bases, with 8 bases separating them. CDR3 sequence: CASSLTGTNYGYTF. CDR3 sequence (DNA): TGTGCCAGCAGCTTGACGGGTACTAACTATGGCTACACCTTC.

V is TRBV4-2 and J is TRBJ2-7; tentatively, D is TRBD2 (5 bases). Trimming took off 0 bases at V and 4 bases at J, with 19 bases between the two ends. This CDR3 contains 17 residues. Germline V gene sequence: CDR1 LGHNA, CDR2 YNFKEQ. The CDR3 DNA reads TGTGCCAGCAGCCAAGAAGCAACGGGATCCGGTCGGTACGAGCAGTACTTC. Translation gives CASSQEATGSGRYEQYF.

Of note for this clonotype: Possible read error: a much larger clone is one base away. CDR3 nucleotides: TGTGCCAGCAGTTACTACGATTATAGCGGGGATAGGGAGACCCAGTACTTC. It translates to CASSYYDYSGDRETQYF. The gene calls are TRBV6-5 and TRBJ2-7; 8 nucleotides line up with TRBD2. The J call may not be correct, given that the DNA end is closer to TRBJ2-5. Germline-derived CDR1 and CDR2 are MNHEY and SVGAGI. This CDR3 region has 17 residues.

This chain connects TRBV5-6 to TRBJ1-2; 10 positions match TRBD1. From germline, CDR1 is SGHDT and CDR2 YYEEEE. V lost 4 bases, J lost 5 bases, and 11 bases stayed unmatched. CDR3 length: 16 amino acids. In nucleotides, the CDR3 is TGTGCCAGCAGCCATCGAAGGGACAGGGGACGGTATGGCTACACCTTC. It is translated as CASSHRRDRGRYGYTF.

This clonotype ranks as large. J is TRBJ2-2 and V is TRBV19, with 8 bases fitting TRBD1. The junction had 5 bases not matched to a gene; V was cut back by 5 bases and J by 0 bases. Germline CDR1 reads LNHDA; CDR2 reads SQIVND (reference sequence). The length of the CDR3 is 16 residues. The DNA for the CDR3 is TGTGCCAGTAGTGCAGCAGGGGGCGCGAACACCGGGGAGCTGTTTTTT. It specifies CASSAAGGANTGELFF.

This clonotype was found a few times. An end of the junction does not agree with germline; a read error may underlie this. CDR3 sequence: CASSPRDSGANVLTF. The CDR3 region has the DNA TGTGCCAGCAGCCCTAGGGACTCTGGGGCCAACGTCCTGACTTTC. The rearrangement uses TRBV4-3 and TRBJ2-6; no firm D call. In germline, CDR1 is LGHNA, CDR2 YSLEER. This CDR3 region has 15 residues.

Regarding this clonotype: A much larger clone lies one base from this, so it may be a read error. The rearrangement links TRBV5-6 to TRBJ2-7, with 9 nucleotides matching TRBD1. The J segment lost 3 bases and the V segment lost 0 bases, leaving 4 bases of the junction unmatched. Germline CDR1 is SGHDT and CDR2 is YYEEEE. This CDR3 comprises 15 residues. The CDR3 here is CASSLVGTGSYEQYV. The CDR3 DNA reads TGTGCCAGCAGCTTGGTCGGGACAGGGAGCTACGAGCAGTACGTC.

This clonotype was detected once. The chain is built from TRBV11-3 and TRBJ2-2; no firm D call. Germline V gives CDR1 SGHNT, CDR2 YENEEA. The V and J ends lost 3 bases and 10 bases respectively, with 3 bases between them. There are 10 residues in the CDR3. The CDR3 sequence: CASSLEELFF. The CDR3 DNA reads as TGTGCCAGCAGCTTGGAGGAGCTGTTTTTT.

This rearrangement joins TRBV13 to TRBJ2-5; D is uncertain. Germline loops: CDR1 PRHDT, CDR2 FYEKMQ (reference sequence). The ends were cut back, 3 bases at V and 5 bases at J, with 7 bases in the middle. The CDR3 extends over 12 amino acids. CDR3 loop: CASSLGSETQYF. The CDR3 coding sequence is TGTGCCAGCAGCTTGGGCTCGGAGACCCAGTACTTC. Full variable domain (missing parts from reference TRBV13 and TRBJ2-5): AAGVIQSPRHLIKEKRETATLKCYPIPRHDTVYWYQQGPGQDPQFLISFYEKMQSDKGSIPDRFSAQQFSDYHSELNMSSLELGDSALYFCASSLGSETQYFGPGTRLLVL.

By share, this clonotype counts as large. V usage is TRBV29-1 and J usage is TRBJ1-5; tentatively, D is TRBD1 (5 bases). V lost 4 bases and J lost 3, with 10 bases in between. CDR1 and CDR2 (germline): SQVTM, ANQGSEA. This CDR3 is 13 amino acids long. For the CDR3, the DNA is TGCAGCGTTGGGGAGACAGACAATCAGCCCCAGCATTTT. Protein sequence: CSVGETDNQPQHF.

The chain links TRBV30 to TRBJ2-5, with D hard to call. CDR1 is GTSNPN and CDR2 is SVGIG in the germline V gene (reference sequence). Deletions cut 0 bases from V and 2 bases from J, with 7 bases between. CDR3 length: 13 amino acids. The CDR3 spells CAWSVSVQETQYF. The CDR3 region has the DNA TGTGCCTGGAGTGTAAGCGTGCAAGAGACCCAGTACTTC.

This clonotype was detected only a few times. DNA of the CDR3: TGTGCCAGCAGTTTATCCCCTTATGAAAAACTGTTTTTT. This encodes CASSLSPYEKLFF. The chain combines TRBV27 with TRBJ1-4; D gene ambiguous. Trimming shortened V by 0 bases and J by 6 bases, and 5 bases separated the two germline ends. This CDR3 region has 13 residues. Germline-derived CDR1 and CDR2 are MNHEY and SMNVEV (reference sequence).

This clonotype occurred a few times. The gene calls are TRBV30 and TRBJ1-6; 9 nucleotides match TRBD1. This CDR3 has 16 amino acids. J lost 8 bases, V lost 2 bases, and 10 bases had no gene match. Germline CDR1 reads GTSNPN; CDR2 reads SVGIG (reference sequence). DNA of the CDR3: TGTGCCTGGAGTTCCCCGGGACAGGGTTATGATTCACCCCTCCACTTT. Its translation is CAWSSPGQGYDSPLHF.

The J gene is TRBJ2-1, the V gene TRBV6-5, with 8 bases matching TRBD2. This CDR3 region has 13 residues. V gave up 5 bases and J gave up 8 bases; unmatched junction bases: 5. Per the germline V gene, CDR1 is MNHEY and CDR2 is SVGAGI. CDR3: CASSGTRRDEQFF. Written as DNA, the CDR3 is TGTGCCAGCAGTGGGACTAGAAGGGATGAGCAGTTCTTC.

This clonotype rates as medium-sized. The CDR3 region is CSAKGLAGASEQYF. In DNA form, the CDR3 reads TGCAGCGCGAAGGGACTAGCGGGGGCTTCCGAGCAGTACTTC. The chain recombines TRBV29-1 with TRBJ2-7, with 14 bases identical to TRBD2. Trimming at V came to 7 bases and at J to 6 bases, leaving 8 bases not matched to a gene. Per germline, CDR1 SQVTM and CDR2 ANQGSEA. CDR3 length: 14 residues.